The 14 T cell receptor beta chains in this list originate from one sample, sequenced in a study of naive and memory T cell subsets. Adult healthy volunteers gave 2.5 ml peripheral blood for whole-blood RNA. For blood and skin samples, reverse transcription used TCR alpha and beta constant primers. A single record per CDR3 protein comes from TCRdb applying MiXCR to the 5' RACE reads. The sample comprises approximately 24,000 distinct CDR3 sequences, roughly 25% of which are singletons, and approximately 1.8% rests with the top ten. The receptors come from a female donor in good health.

Only a few counts were recorded for this clonotype. The gene calls are TRBV18 and TRBJ1-1; no firm D call. The CDR3 length is 14 residues. V was pared by 5 bases and J by 3 bases, with 13 bases between. From germline, CDR1 is KGHSH and CDR2 LQKENI. CDR3 nucleotide sequence: TGTGCCAGCTCATTAGCGGGGTCGCACACTGAAGCTTTCTTT. Translation: CASSLAGSHTEAFF.

V is TRBV20-1 and J is TRBJ1-4, with a possible D match to TRBD1 (5 bases). V was cut by 0 bases and J by 8 bases, with 13 bases left in between. Per germline, CDR1 DFQATT and CDR2 SNEGSKA (reference sequence). This CDR3 contains 14 residues. CDR3 nucleotides: TGCAGTGCTAGAGACCTGACAGTTGAGGAAAAACTGTTTTTT. It specifies CSARDLTVEEKLFF.

The chain links TRBV10-1 to TRBJ1-1; no definite D call. This CDR3 comprises 12 residues. V was cut by 6 bases and J by 1 base, with 6 bases left in between. In germline, CDR1 is WNHNN, CDR2 SYGVQD (reference sequence). The CDR3 bases are TGCGCCAGCAGGGGCCCGAACACTGAAGCTTTCTTT. It specifies CASRGPNTEAFF.

The sample holds a few counts of this clonotype. The chain carries TRBV27 and TRBJ1-1; TRBD1 is a possible D gene (5 bases). The CDR3 consists of 14 residues. V was cut by 5 bases and J by 8 bases, with 18 bases left in between. Germline CDR1 reads MNHEY; CDR2 reads SMNVEV (reference sequence). CDR3 nucleotides: TGTGCCAGCAGTCACGGGACCCCGATAGAAGAAGCTTTCTTT. Its protein product is CASSHGTPIEEAFF.

By sample share, this clonotype is medium-sized. CDR3 coding DNA: TGTGCCGGGAGTTACGGACAGAAGCATTTT. It specifies CAGSYGQKHF. V and J are TRBV6-4 and TRBJ1-5, with D perhaps matching TRBD1 (6 bases). Germline V gene lookup returns CDR1 MRHNA and CDR2 SNTAGT. Trimming cost V 11 bases and J 14 bases, with 16 bases left between them. The CDR3 sequence is 10 residues long.

This clonotype is medium-sized by share. The chain is built from TRBV7-9 and TRBJ1-1; tentative D call: TRBD1 (5 bases). The germline gives CDR1 SEHNR, CDR2 FQNEAQ (reference sequence). Trimming pared 2 bases from V and 4 bases from J, leaving 5 bases between. The length of the CDR3 is 12 residues. CDR3 region: CASSLRGTEAFF. CDR3 nucleotide sequence: TGTGCCAGCAGCTTAAGGGGCACTGAAGCTTTCTTT.

The chain uses TRBV20-1 and TRBJ2-7; tentatively, D is TRBD1 (6 bases). CDR1 and CDR2 (germline): DFQATT, SNEGSKA (reference sequence). Trimming cost V 7 bases and J 4 bases, with 17 bases left between them. The CDR3 length is 13 residues. The CDR3 loop is CSGSPGHTYEQYF. In DNA form, the CDR3 reads TGCAGTGGATCCCCGGGACACACTTACGAGCAGTACTTC.

The chain uses TRBV7-3 and TRBJ2-3, with 9 bases matching TRBD2. The CDR3 runs to 13 residues. J was trimmed by 10 bases and V by 3 bases; bases with no gene match: 5. Germline-derived CDR1 and CDR2 are SGHTA and FQGTGA. The CDR3 loop is CASSLRRGGAQYF. CDR3 DNA: TGTGCCAGCAGCTTGAGGCGCGGGGGGGCGCAGTATTTT.

By its share, this clonotype is medium-sized (0.01 to 0.1%). The chain carries TRBV12-3 or TRBV12-4 and TRBJ1-1; D gene uncertain. The length of the CDR3 is 13 residues. Trimming cost V 5 bases and J 1 base, with 8 bases left between them. The CDR3 spells CASSPQRNTEAFF. In DNA form, the CDR3 reads TGTGCCAGCAGTCCCCAGAGGAACACTGAAGCTTTCTTT.

This clonotype was detected a few times. The chain links TRBV20-1 to TRBJ2-7; 7 nucleotides match TRBD2. Germline loops: CDR1 DFQATT, CDR2 SNEGSKA (reference sequence). Trimming removed 5 bases from V and 6 bases from J; junction bases left unmatched: 10. CDR3 size: 13 residues. The DNA of the CDR3 is TGCAGTGCTGGACGCGGGGAGGGCCTCGAGCAGTACTTC. Its protein is CSAGRGEGLEQYF.

This clonotype was seen at least ten times. This chain uses TRBV4-1 with TRBJ1-2; 7 nucleotides agree with TRBD1. This CDR3 has 15 amino acids. With V trimmed by 2 bases and J by 2 bases, 5 bases remained unmatched. In germline, CDR1 is MGHRA, CDR2 YSYEKL. DNA for the CDR3: TGCGCCAGCAGCCAACCGGACAGGACCAACTATGGCTACACCTTC. Translated: CASSQPDRTNYGYTF.

The V gene is TRBV7-2, the J gene TRBJ2-5; no clear D gene. Germline CDR1 reads SGHTA; CDR2 reads FQGNSA. Trimming removed 7 bases from V and 3 bases from J, with 18 bases in between. CDR3 size: 15 residues. This CDR3 is CASTPSGRPKETQYF. In nucleotides, the CDR3 is TGTGCCAGCACCCCATCCGGGCGGCCAAAAGAGACCCAGTACTTC. Variable domain in full (rest from reference TRBV7-2 and TRBJ2-5): GAGVSQSPSNKVTEKGKDVELRCDPISGHTALYWYRQSLGQGLEFLIYFQGNSAPDKSGLPSDRFSAERTGGSVSTLTIQRTQQEDSAVYLCASTPSGRPKETQYFGPGTRLLVL.

This clonotype is medium-sized. This likely comes from a read error, as the CDR3 has no conserved phenylalanine or tryptophan at its end. The DNA is omitted, as the CDR3 cannot be located on it reliably, and the CDR3 follows TCRdb's listing. V is TRBV20-1 and J is TRBJ1-1; whether TRBD1, the table's D call, matches the DNA was not checked. Ends included, the CDR3 has 9 residues. Germline lookup yields CDR1 DFQATT and CDR2 SNEGSKA (reference sequence). CDR3 amino acids: CSAGARDAI.

Only a few counts were recorded for this clonotype. The genes are TRBV29-1 and TRBJ1-2, with unresolved D. The length of the CDR3 is 14 residues. Deletions cut 3 bases from V and 5 bases from J, with 16 bases between. CDR1 is SQVTM, CDR2 ANQGSEA, per germline. The CDR3 region is CSVDGRGEEYGYTF. The CDR3 DNA is TGCAGCGTTGACGGTAGAGGCGAGGAGTATGGCTACACCTTC. The variable domain in full, with the rest retrieved from reference TRBV29-1 and TRBJ1-2, is SAVISQKPSRDICQRGTSLTIQCQVDSQVTMMFWYRQQPGQSLTLIATANQGSEATYESGFVIDKFPISRPNLTFSTLTVSNMSPEDSSIYLCSVDGRGEEYGYTFGSGTRLTVV.